The clone carrying this T cell receptor beta chain was counted ten times or more. This specimen belongs to a study of chronic HIV infection and antiretroviral therapy. In TCRdb, the 5' RACE reads were re-called with MiXCR into one record per CDR3 protein. Found here are 40,000 or so distinct CDR3 sequences, approximately 7.4% of them singletons; the top ten hold 2.9%. Germline loops: CDR1 SGHDN, CDR2 FVKESK. Between the trimmed V and J ends, which lost 3 bases and 1 base, there was a span of 9 bases. The CDR3 is 14 amino acids. Sequenced material: peripheral blood. The clonotype was recovered from an adult who had HIV and had not received antiretroviral therapy, or was an uninfected healthy control (not recorded which). The chain combines TRBV14 with TRBJ1-1; a possible D gene is TRBD1 (5 bases). The CDR3 spells CASSQGPANTEAFF. DNA of the CDR3: TGTGCCAGCAGCCAGGGGCCAGCGAACACTGAAGCTTTCTTT.